A single sample is the source of the 19 T cell receptor beta chains below, sequenced in a study of T cell changes during pregnancy in multiple sclerosis. TCRdb's copy holds only in-frame clones and misses some; the assay was immunoSEQ multiplex PCR. The sample records under 85,000 clones, roughly 94% being singletons. The sample was peripheral blood, taken in the third trimester of pregnancy. Receptor source: a female donor with multiple sclerosis, enrolled in a pregnancy study.

The chain carries TRBV5-4 and TRBJ2-3; D possibly corresponds to TRBD1 (6 bases). Germline V gene sequence: CDR1 SGHNT, CDR2 YYREEE (reference sequence). The CDR3 consists of 15 residues. V was clipped by 0 bases and J by 6 bases, with 14 bases between them. The CDR3: CASSLGDTKGDTQYF. CDR3 DNA sequence: TGTGCCAGCAGCTTGGGGGACACCAAGGGGGATACGCAGTATTTT.

V usage is TRBV29-1 and J usage is TRBJ2-7, with D perhaps matching TRBD2 (7 bases). Germline loops: CDR1 SQVTM, CDR2 ANQGSEA. The CDR3 consists of 14 residues. The V end was cut by 7 bases, the J end by 2 bases, with 18 bases between. CDR3 nucleotides: TGCAGCGCCCTTCGGGGGGCTAGTACCTACGAGCAGTACTTC. Its protein product is CSALRGASTYEQYF.

The rearrangement joins TRBV5-1 to TRBJ2-3, with D unresolved. The CDR3 extends over 14 amino acids. Germline V CDR1 and CDR2: SGHRS, YFSETQ. V was cut by 2 bases and J by 2 bases, with 9 bases left in between. CDR3: CASSFTVATDTQYF. The CDR3, as DNA: TGCGCCAGCAGCTTCACTGTCGCCACAGATACGCAGTATTTT.

The chain uses TRBV6-5 and TRBJ1-2, with D possibly being TRBD1 (6 bases). Germline V lookup: CDR1 MNHEY, CDR2 SVGAGI. Trimming stripped 5 bases from V and 2 bases from J, with 12 bases between. The CDR3 consists of 14 residues. CDR3 DNA sequence: TGTGCCAGCAGTGCCCGGGGGGCGAACTATGGCTACACCTTC. This encodes CASSARGANYGYTF.

V gene TRBV9 combines with J gene TRBJ2-3; 7 positions match TRBD2. Trimming took 3 bases from V and 4 from J; bases not matched to a gene: 11. The germline V gene encodes CDR1 SGDLS and CDR2 YYNGEE. CDR3 size: 16 residues. This chain's CDR3 is CASSEKGGGSSDTQYF. CDR3 DNA sequence: TGTGCCAGCAGCGAGAAGGGCGGGGGATCCTCAGATACGCAGTATTTT.

The table lists this clone with a count of one. The chain carries TRBV7-9 and TRBJ2-7; 8 positions agree with TRBD1. Germline V gene lookup returns CDR1 SEHNR and CDR2 FQNEAQ (reference sequence). Trimming took 5 bases from V and 2 from J; bases not matched to a gene: 2. The CDR3 sequence is 13 residues long. CDR3 coding DNA: TGTGCCAGCAGCCGGACAGGGCCCTACGAGCAGTACTTC. This codes for CASSRTGPYEQYF.

The chain is built from TRBV7-9 and TRBJ2-1; D unclear. Germline V lookup: CDR1 SEHNR, CDR2 FQNEAQ (reference sequence). Trimming removed 8 bases at V and 5 bases at J, with 13 bases between. This CDR3 is built from 13 residues. The DNA of the CDR3 is TGTGCCAGCGGCCCAGGCCAGAACAATGAGCAGTTCTTC. Amino acids: CASGPGQNNEQFF.

This chain uses TRBV18 with TRBJ2-7, with TRBD1 matching over 10 bases. This CDR3 comprises 18 residues. The junction had 17 bases not matched to a gene; V was cut back by 2 bases and J by 7 bases. Looked up from germline, CDR1 is KGHSH and CDR2 is LQKENI. The CDR3 loop is CASSPLRIAGQGSGEQYF. The CDR3 coding sequence is TGTGCCAGCTCACCATTGCGGATTGCGGGACAGGGGTCTGGGGAGCAGTACTTC.

Comments on this clone: A read error may produce the germline difference seen at one junction end. Other DNA sequences of this sample code for an identical CDR3. J is TRBJ1-1 and V is TRBV4-2, with 8 bases fitting TRBD1. Germline V gives CDR1 LGHNA, CDR2 YNFKEQ. The CDR3 extends over 15 amino acids. The chain's CDR3 is CASSARGQEDTEAFF. The DNA of the CDR3 is TGTGCCAGCAGCGCCCGGGGACAGGAAGACACTGAAGCCTTCTTT.

The rearrangement links TRBV7-3 to TRBJ2-5; the D is unclear. Germline V gene lookup returns CDR1 SGHTA and CDR2 FQGTGA. V lost 1 base, J lost 5 bases, and 8 bases lay in between. The CDR3 is 13 amino acids. The DNA for the CDR3 is TGTGCCAGCAGCTTAATAGCCGAGGAGACCCAGTACTTC. Residues: CASSLIAEETQYF.

V gene TRBV23-1 combines with J gene TRBJ1-2; TRBD1 is a possible D gene (5 bases). TRBV23-1 is sorted into the ORF group, with uncertain function. V shed 4 bases and J shed 5 bases, with 14 bases lying between them. The CDR3 has 14 amino acids. CDR3 nucleotides: TGCGCCAGCAGTCCGGGCAGGGTTCTTTATGGCTACACCTTC. Protein: CASSPGRVLYGYTF.

The gene calls are TRBV11-2 and TRBJ1-2; 8 bases match TRBD1. Germline loops: CDR1 SGHAT, CDR2 FQNNGV. This CDR3 spans 14 amino acids. The junction had 8 bases not matched to a gene; V was cut back by 5 bases and J by 6 bases. CDR3 loop: CASSPLGQGDGYTF. Written as DNA, the CDR3 is TGTGCCAGCAGCCCCCTCGGACAGGGCGATGGCTACACCTTC. The whole variable domain, remainder taken from reference TRBV11-2 and TRBJ1-2, is EAGVAQSPRYKIIEKRQSVAFWCNPISGHATLYWYQQILGQGPKLLIQFQNNGVVDDSQLPKDRFSAERLKGVDSTLKIQPAKLEDSAVYLCASSPLGQGDGYTFGSGTRLTVV.

V gene TRBV18 combines with J gene TRBJ2-2, with D tentatively TRBD2 (5 bases). CDR1 and CDR2 from the germline V gene are KGHSH and LQKENI. This CDR3 region has 17 residues. V lost 3 bases to trimming and J lost 2 bases, with 16 bases between them. CDR3 in amino acids: CASSPLQVATNTGELFF. The DNA of the CDR3 is TGTGCCAGCTCACCCCTCCAAGTAGCGACCAACACCGGGGAGCTGTTTTTT.

The genes are TRBV4-3 and TRBJ2-5, with D hard to call. In germline, CDR1 is LGHNA, CDR2 YSLEER. This CDR3 contains 12 residues. V lost 0 bases to trimming and J lost 11 bases, with 10 bases between them. The CDR3 nucleotides read TGCGCCAGCAGCCAAGAAGGTGGAGAACAGTACTTC. This sequence encodes CASSQEGGEQYF.

The chain carries TRBV4-1 and TRBJ1-1; the match to TRBD1 covers 7 bases. The CDR3 consists of 15 residues. The J segment lost 0 bases and the V segment lost 2 bases, leaving 3 bases of the junction unmatched. The germline V gene encodes CDR1 MGHRA and CDR2 YSYEKL. The CDR3 DNA reads TGCGCCAGCAGCCAAAGACAGGGTGTGAACACTGAAGCTTTCTTT. This sequence encodes CASSQRQGVNTEAFF.

The chain uses TRBV4-1 and TRBJ2-1; 8 bases match TRBD2. Germline V gives CDR1 MGHRA, CDR2 YSYEKL. CDR3 length: 18 residues. V was clipped by 3 bases and J by 3 bases; unmatched bases: 13. The CDR3 here is CASSHPPQAGADYNEQFF. The CDR3 coding sequence is TGCGCCAGCAGCCACCCTCCTCAAGCGGGGGCCGACTACAATGAGCAGTTCTTC.

This chain uses TRBV7-3 with TRBJ1-1; D uncertain. This CDR3 has 15 residues. Germline V CDR1 and CDR2: SGHTA, FQGTGA. The V end lost 4 bases, the J end lost 4 bases, and 16 bases lay between the germline ends. CDR3 coding DNA: TGTGCCAGCAGCTCCATACCCCGGGGTAGCACTGAAGCTTTCTTT. This sequence encodes CASSSIPRGSTEAFF.

The gene calls are TRBV7-2 and TRBJ2-7, with 7 bases aligning to TRBD1. The CDR3 runs to 15 residues. Germline CDR1 SGHTA, CDR2 FQGNSA. V trimming: 5 bases; J trimming: 1 base; junction bases outside the gene matches: 8. As DNA, the CDR3 is TGTGCCAGCAGCACTACCCGGGACAGATCCTACGAGCAGTACTTC. Its protein is CASSTTRDRSYEQYF.

The CDR3 region is CASTSGTAQGPQHF. CDR3 DNA: TGTGCCAGCACTAGCGGGACAGCGCAGGGGCCCCAGCATTTT. The chain uses TRBV5-6 and TRBJ1-5; 7 positions match TRBD1. Germline lookup yields CDR1 SGHDT and CDR2 YYEEEE. The CDR3 extends over 14 amino acids. V lost 6 bases to trimming and J lost 9 bases; unmatched junction nucleotides: 12.